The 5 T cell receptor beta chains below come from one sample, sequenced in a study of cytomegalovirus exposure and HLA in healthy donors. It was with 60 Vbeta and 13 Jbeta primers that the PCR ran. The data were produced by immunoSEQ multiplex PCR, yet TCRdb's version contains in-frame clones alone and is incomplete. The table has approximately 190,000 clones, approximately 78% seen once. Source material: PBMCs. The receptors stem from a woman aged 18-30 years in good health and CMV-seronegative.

The CDR3 bases are TGCGCCAGCAGCCAAGTTTACCCCCCCCCGACAGGCCAGGACACAGATACGCAGTATTTT. Translated: CASSQVYPPPTGQDTDTQYF. The chain employs TRBV4-1 and TRBJ2-3; possible D gene TRBD1, 6 bases. The CDR3 sequence is 20 residues long. The ends were cut back, 1 base at V and 2 bases at J, with 25 bases in the middle. The germline V gene has CDR1 MGHRA and CDR2 YSYEKL.

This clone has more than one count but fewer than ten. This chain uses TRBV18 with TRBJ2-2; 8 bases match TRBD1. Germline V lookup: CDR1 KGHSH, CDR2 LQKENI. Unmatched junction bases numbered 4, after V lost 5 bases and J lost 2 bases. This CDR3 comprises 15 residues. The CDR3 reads CASSAQGDNTGELFF. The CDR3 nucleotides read TGTGCCAGCTCAGCACAGGGGGATAACACCGGGGAGCTGTTTTTT. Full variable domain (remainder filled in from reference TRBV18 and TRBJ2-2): NAGVMQNPRHLVRRRGQEARLRCSPMKGHSHVYWYRQLPEEGLKFMVYLQKENIIDESGMPKERFSAEFPKEGPSILRIQQVVRGDSAAYFCASSAQGDNTGELFFGEGSRLTVL.

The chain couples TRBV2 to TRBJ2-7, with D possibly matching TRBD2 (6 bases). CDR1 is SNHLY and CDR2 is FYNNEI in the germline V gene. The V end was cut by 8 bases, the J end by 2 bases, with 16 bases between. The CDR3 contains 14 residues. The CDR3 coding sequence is TGTGCCAGCGGTGGCGGGGAGCTCACCTACGAGCAGTACTTC. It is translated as CASGGGELTYEQYF.

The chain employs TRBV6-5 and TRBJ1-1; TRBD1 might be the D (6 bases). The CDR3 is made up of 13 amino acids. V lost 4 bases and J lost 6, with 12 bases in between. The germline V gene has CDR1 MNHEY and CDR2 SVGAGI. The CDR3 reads CASSFFRQAEAFF. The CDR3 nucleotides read TGTGCCAGCAGTTTTTTTCGACAGGCTGAAGCTTTCTTT.

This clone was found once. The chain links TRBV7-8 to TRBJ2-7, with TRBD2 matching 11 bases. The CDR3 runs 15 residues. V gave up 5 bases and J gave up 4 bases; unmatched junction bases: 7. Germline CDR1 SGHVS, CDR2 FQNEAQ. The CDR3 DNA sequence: TGTGCCAGCAGCAACTTAGCGGGGGGGCCTTACGAGCAGTACTTC. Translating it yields CASSNLAGGPYEQYF.